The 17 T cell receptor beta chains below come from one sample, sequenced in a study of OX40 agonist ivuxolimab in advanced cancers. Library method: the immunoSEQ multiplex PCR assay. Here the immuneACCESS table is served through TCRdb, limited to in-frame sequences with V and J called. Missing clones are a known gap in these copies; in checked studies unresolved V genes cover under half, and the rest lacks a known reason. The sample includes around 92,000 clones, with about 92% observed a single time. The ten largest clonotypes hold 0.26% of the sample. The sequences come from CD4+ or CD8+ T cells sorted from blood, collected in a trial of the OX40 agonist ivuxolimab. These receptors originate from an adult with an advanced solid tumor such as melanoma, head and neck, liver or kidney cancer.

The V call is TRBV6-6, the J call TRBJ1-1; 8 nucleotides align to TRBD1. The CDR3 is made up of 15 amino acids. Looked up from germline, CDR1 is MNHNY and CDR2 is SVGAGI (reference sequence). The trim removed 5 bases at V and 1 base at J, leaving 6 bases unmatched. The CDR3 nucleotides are TGTGCCAGCAGTCAGACAGGGGCACCGAACACTGAAGCTTTCTTT. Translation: CASSQTGAPNTEAFF.

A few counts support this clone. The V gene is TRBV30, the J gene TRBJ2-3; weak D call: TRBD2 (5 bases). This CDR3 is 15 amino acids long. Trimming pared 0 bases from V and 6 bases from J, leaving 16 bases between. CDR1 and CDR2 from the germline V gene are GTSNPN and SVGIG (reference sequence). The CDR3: CAWSVLGLGADTQYF. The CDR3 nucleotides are TGTGCCTGGAGTGTACTAGGGCTTGGAGCGGATACGCAGTATTTT.

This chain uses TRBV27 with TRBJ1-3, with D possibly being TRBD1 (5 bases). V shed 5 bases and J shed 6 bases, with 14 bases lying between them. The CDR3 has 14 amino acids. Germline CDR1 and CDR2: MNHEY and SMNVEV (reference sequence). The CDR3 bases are TGTGCCAGCAGTCCGTACCTTGGGGCAAACACCATATATTTT. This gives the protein CASSPYLGANTIYF.

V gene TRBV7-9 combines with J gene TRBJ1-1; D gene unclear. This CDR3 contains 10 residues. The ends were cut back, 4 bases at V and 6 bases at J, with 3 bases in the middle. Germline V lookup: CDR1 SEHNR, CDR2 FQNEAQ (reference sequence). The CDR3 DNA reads TGTGCCAGCAGCTCCCCTGAAGCTTTCTTT. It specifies CASSSPEAFF.

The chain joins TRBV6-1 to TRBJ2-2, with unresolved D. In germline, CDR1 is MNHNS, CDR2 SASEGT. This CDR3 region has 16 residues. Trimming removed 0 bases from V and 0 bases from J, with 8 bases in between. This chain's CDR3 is CASSEALVANTGELFF. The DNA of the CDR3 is TGTGCCAGCAGTGAAGCGCTAGTCGCGAACACCGGGGAGCTGTTTTTT.

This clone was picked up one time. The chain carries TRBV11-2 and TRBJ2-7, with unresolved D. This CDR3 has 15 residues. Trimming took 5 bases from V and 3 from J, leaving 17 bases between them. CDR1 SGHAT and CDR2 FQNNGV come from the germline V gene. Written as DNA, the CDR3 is TGTGCCAGCAGCCCCGACACTCTCACCGGCTACGAGCAGTACTTC. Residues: CASSPDTLTGYEQYF. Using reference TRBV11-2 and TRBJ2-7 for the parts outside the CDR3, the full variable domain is EAGVAQSPRYKIIEKRQSVAFWCNPISGHATLYWYQQILGQGPKLLIQFQNNGVVDDSQLPKDRFSAERLKGVDSTLKIQPAKLEDSAVYLCASSPDTLTGYEQYFGPGTRLTVT.

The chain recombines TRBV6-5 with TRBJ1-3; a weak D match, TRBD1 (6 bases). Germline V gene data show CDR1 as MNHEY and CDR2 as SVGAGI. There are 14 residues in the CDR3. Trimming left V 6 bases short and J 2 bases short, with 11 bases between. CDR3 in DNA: TGTGCCAGCAGCCACCGGGGGCCTGGAAACACCATATATTTT. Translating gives CASSHRGPGNTIYF.

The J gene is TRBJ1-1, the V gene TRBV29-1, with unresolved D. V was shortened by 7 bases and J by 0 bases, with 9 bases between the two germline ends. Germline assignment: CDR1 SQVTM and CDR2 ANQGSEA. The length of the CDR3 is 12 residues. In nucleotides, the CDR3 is TGCAGCGGGGGAGGCGTGAACACTGAAGCTTTCTTT. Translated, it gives CSGGGVNTEAFF.

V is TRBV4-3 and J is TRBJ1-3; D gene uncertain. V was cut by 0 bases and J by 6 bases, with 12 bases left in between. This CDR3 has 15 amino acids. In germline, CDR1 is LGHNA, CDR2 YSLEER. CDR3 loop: CASSQELAVKNTIYF. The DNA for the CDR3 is TGCGCCAGCAGCCAAGAATTGGCGGTTAAAAACACCATATATTTT.

CDR3 in amino acids: CASTRPSWHYGYTF. In nucleotides, the CDR3 is TGTGCCAGCACGAGGCCGTCATGGCACTATGGCTACACCTTC. The chain joins TRBV28 to TRBJ1-2; D call uncertain. The V gene lost 7 bases and the J gene lost 3 bases, with 15 bases spanning the gap. The germline CDR1 and CDR2 sequences are MDHEN and SYDVKM. CDR3 size: 14 residues.

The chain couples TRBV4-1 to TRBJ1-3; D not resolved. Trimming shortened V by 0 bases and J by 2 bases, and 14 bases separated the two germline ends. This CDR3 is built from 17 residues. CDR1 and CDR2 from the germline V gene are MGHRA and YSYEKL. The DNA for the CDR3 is TGCGCCAGCAGCCAAGATTCGTGGCGTTACGCTGGAAACACCATATATTTT. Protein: CASSQDSWRYAGNTIYF.

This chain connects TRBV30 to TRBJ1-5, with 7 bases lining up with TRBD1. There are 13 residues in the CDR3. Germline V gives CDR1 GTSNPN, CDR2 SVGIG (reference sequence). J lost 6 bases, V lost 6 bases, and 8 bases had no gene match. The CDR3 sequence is CACYTGAGQPQHF. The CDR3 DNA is TGTGCCTGCTATACAGGGGCGGGTCAGCCCCAGCATTTT.

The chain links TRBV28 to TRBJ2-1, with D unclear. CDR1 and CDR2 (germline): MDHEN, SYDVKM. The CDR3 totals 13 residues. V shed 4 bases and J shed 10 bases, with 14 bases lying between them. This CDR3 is CASSSIVKHEQFF. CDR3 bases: TGTGCCAGCAGTTCTATTGTAAAGCACGAGCAGTTCTTC.

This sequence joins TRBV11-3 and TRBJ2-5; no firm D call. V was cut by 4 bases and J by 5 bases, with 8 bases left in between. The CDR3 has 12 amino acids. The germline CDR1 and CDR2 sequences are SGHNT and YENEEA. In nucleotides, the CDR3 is TGTGCCAGCAGCTCGGGTTGGGAGACCCAGTACTTC. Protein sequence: CASSSGWETQYF.

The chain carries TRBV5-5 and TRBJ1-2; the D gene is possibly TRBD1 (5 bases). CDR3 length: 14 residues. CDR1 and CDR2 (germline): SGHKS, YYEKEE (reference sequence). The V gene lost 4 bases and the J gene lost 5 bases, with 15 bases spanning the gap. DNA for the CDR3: TGTGCCAGCAGCAGGGGACGGCTACCATATGGCTACACCTTC. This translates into CASSRGRLPYGYTF.

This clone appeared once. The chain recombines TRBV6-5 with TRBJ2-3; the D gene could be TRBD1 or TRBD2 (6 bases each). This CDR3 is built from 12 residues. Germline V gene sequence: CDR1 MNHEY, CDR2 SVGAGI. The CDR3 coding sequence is TGTGGGGGGGCAGGGGAGAAAGATACGCAGTATTTT. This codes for CGGAGEKDTQYF.

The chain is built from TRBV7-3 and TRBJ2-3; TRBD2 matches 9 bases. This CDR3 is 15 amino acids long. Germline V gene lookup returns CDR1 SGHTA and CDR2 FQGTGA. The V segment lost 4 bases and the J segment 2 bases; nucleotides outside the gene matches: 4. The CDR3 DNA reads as TGTGCCAGCAGCTCAGCTAGCGGGAACACAGATACGCAGTATTTT. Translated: CASSSASGNTDTQYF.